Given below is one T cell receptor beta chain in context. No antigen is known for it. The data stem from a study of cytomegalovirus exposure and HLA in healthy donors. PCR used 60 Vbeta primers and 13 Jbeta primers. Assay used: immunoSEQ multiplex PCR; TCRdb lists only in-frame clones, some missing. The table records about 89,000 clones, roughly nine tenths of them present only once. Germline V gives CDR1 SGHAT, CDR2 FQNNGV. Trimming removed 4 bases from V and 7 bases from J, with 17 bases in between. This CDR3 contains 15 residues. Findings of the study overall: When analyzed later, a missense DCLRE1C variant was found to be linked to TCR beta V- and J-gene trimming. A later examination showed that TCR association rates differed by HLA locus, with DRB1 most and HLA-C fewest. Apparent HLA restriction characterized most CMV-associated TCR beta chains in a later analysis. Despite most TCR sequences being rare, some public TCRs occurred in many donors.

Material: PBMCs. This sequence joins TRBV11-2 and TRBJ2-1; TRBD2 is a possible D gene (7 bases). The receptor was isolated from a man younger than 40 in good health and CMV-seropositive. The CDR3 protein is CASSSRTRGNNEQFF. The CDR3 coding sequence is TGTGCCAGCAGCTCCCGGACTAGGGGGAATAATGAGCAGTTCTTC.